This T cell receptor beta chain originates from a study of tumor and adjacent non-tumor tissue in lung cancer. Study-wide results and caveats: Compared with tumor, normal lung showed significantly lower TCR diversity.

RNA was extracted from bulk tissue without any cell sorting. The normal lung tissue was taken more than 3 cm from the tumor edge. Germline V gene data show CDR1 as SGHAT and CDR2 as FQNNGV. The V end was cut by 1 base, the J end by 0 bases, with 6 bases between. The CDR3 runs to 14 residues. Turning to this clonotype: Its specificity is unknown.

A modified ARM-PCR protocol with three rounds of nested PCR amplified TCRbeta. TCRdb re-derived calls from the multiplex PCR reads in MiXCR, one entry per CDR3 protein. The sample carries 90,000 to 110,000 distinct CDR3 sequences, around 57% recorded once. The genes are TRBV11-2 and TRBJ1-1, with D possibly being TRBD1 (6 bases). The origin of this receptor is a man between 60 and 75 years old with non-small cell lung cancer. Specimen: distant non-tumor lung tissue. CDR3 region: CASSLAGVNTEAFF. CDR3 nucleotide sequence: TGTGCCAGCAGCTTAGCAGGGGTGAACACTGAAGCTTTCTTT. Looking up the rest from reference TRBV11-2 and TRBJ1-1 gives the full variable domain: EAGVAQSPRYKIIEKRQSVAFWCNPISGHATLYWYQQILGQGPKLLIQFQNNGVVDDSQLPKDRFSAERLKGVDSTLKIQPAKLEDSAVYLCASSLAGVNTEAFFGQGTRLTVV.